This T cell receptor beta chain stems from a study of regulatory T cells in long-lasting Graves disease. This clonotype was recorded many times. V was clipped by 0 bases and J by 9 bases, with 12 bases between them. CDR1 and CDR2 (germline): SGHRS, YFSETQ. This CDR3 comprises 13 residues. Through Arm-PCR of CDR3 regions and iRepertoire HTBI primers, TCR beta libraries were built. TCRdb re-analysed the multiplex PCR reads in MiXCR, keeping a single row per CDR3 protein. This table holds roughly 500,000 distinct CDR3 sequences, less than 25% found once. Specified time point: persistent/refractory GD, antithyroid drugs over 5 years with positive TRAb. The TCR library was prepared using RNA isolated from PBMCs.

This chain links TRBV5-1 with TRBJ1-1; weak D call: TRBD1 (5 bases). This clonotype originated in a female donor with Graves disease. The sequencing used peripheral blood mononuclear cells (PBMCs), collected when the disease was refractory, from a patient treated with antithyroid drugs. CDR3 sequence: CASSLDLRGKAFF. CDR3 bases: TGCGCCAGCAGCTTGGACCTTCGGGGCAAAGCTTTCTTT.